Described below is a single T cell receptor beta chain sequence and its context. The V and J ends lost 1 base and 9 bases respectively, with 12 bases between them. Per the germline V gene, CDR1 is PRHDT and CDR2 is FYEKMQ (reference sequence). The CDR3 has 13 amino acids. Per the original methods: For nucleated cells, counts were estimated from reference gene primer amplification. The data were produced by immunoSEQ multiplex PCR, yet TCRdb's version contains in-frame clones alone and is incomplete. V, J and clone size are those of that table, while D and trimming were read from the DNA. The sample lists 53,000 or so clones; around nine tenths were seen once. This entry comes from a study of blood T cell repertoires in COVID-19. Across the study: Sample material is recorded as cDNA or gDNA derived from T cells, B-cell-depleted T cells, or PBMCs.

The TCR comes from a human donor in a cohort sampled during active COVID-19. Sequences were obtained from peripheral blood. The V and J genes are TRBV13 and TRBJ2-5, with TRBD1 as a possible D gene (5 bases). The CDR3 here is CASSLVTDRPQYF. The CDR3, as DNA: TGTGCCAGCAGCTTAGTGACAGATCGTCCCCAGTACTTC.